The 20 T cell receptor beta chains presented below share a single source sample, sequenced in a study of TIL therapy for anti-PD-1-resistant metastatic lung cancer. Described time point: pre-treatment sample, taken before nivolumab and TIL therapy. The immunoSEQ assay was v3. This table comes from immunoSEQ multiplex PCR, and its TCRdb copy is limited to in-frame clones, with some not included. The sample contains about 45,000 clones, roughly 85% of which appear only once. The sequenced sample was blood, obtained at baseline. The receptors here all came from a man aged 65 to 85 with non-small cell lung cancer.

The chain combines TRBV6-5 with TRBJ1-1; tentative D call: TRBD1 (6 bases). Germline values: CDR1 MNHEY, CDR2 SVGAGI. Trimming removed 5 bases at V and 5 bases at J, with 12 bases between. The CDR3 contains 13 residues. CDR3 residues: CASSSRGPTEAFF. The CDR3 nucleotides are TGTGCCAGCAGTAGCAGGGGACCAACTGAAGCTTTCTTT.

This sequence joins TRBV6-5 and TRBJ1-5; no definite D call. Between the trimmed V and J ends, which lost 2 bases and 0 bases, there was a span of 8 bases. Germline assignment: CDR1 MNHEY and CDR2 SVGAGI. There are 15 residues in the CDR3. CDR3 nucleotides: TGTGCCAGCAGTTACGGCGATCATAGCAATCAGCCCCAGCATTTT. Translated: CASSYGDHSNQPQHF.

This clone showed up just once. V is TRBV5-4 and J is TRBJ2-5; TRBD2 is a possible D gene (5 bases). V lost 9 bases, J lost 6 bases, and 18 bases lay in between. CDR3 size: 13 residues. CDR1 and CDR2 from the germline V gene are SGHNT and YYREEE (reference sequence). The chain's CDR3 is CATHIEGAQTQYF. DNA of the CDR3: TGTGCCACCCACATTGAGGGAGCCCAGACCCAGTACTTC.

This chain links TRBV27 with TRBJ2-5, with 9 bases identical to TRBD2. Losses at the gene ends were 3 bases for V and 4 bases for J; bases not matched to a gene: 12. From germline, CDR1 is MNHEY and CDR2 SMNVEV (reference sequence). There are 17 residues in the CDR3. In DNA, the CDR3 is TGTGCCAGCAGTTTCGGTGTTCGGAGCGGGAGGATAGAGACCCAGTACTTC. The encoded protein is CASSFGVRSGRIETQYF.

The chain joins TRBV27 to TRBJ1-2; 8 bases align to TRBD1. Trimming cost V 6 bases and J 2 bases; bases outside gene matches: 2. Germline CDR1 and CDR2: MNHEY and SMNVEV (reference sequence). The CDR3 extends over 13 amino acids. The chain's CDR3 is CASRTGDNYGYTF. The CDR3 DNA follows: TGTGCCAGCAGGACAGGGGACAACTATGGCTACACCTTC.

The V gene is TRBV9, the J gene TRBJ2-1; 14 bases are shared with TRBD2. V dropped 0 bases and J dropped 7; count of bases not matched to a gene: 6. In germline, CDR1 is SGDLS, CDR2 YYNGEE. This CDR3 has 17 amino acids. In DNA form, the CDR3 reads TGTGCCAGCAGCGTAGCCATCGGGACTAGCGGGAGTAATGAGCAGTTCTTC. It codes for CASSVAIGTSGSNEQFF.

The rearrangement links TRBV19 to TRBJ1-2, with unresolved D. Germline CDR1 LNHDA, CDR2 SQIVND (reference sequence). There are 14 residues in the CDR3. V lost 5 bases and J 4 bases, leaving 14 bases between the germline ends. The CDR3 loop is CASSPKLELYGYTF. The CDR3, as DNA: TGTGCCAGTAGTCCCAAATTGGAGCTCTATGGCTACACCTTC.

The chain carries TRBV5-6 and TRBJ2-5; D gene unclear. Germline V gene sequence: CDR1 SGHDT, CDR2 YYEEEE. Trimming stripped 4 bases from V and 5 bases from J, with 18 bases between. This CDR3 contains 15 residues. CDR3 bases: TGTGCCAGCAGCCGCCGGACGATGGGCGGTGAGACCCAGTACTTC. Translating it yields CASSRRTMGGETQYF.

The rearrangement uses TRBV10-3 and TRBJ2-7; D uncertain. The CDR3 is made up of 14 amino acids. Germline V gene sequence: CDR1 ENHRY, CDR2 SYGVKD. Trimming pared 4 bases from V and 0 bases from J, leaving 10 bases between. In nucleotides, the CDR3 is TGTGCCATCAGTGGAACAGCCCCCTCCTACGAGCAGTACTTC. Its translation is CAISGTAPSYEQYF.

The chain recombines TRBV7-9 with TRBJ1-4, with a weak D call TRBD1 (5 bases). CDR1 and CDR2 (germline): SEHNR, FQNEAQ (reference sequence). The CDR3 has 16 amino acids. V lost 4 bases and J 5 bases, leaving 17 bases between the germline ends. The chain's CDR3 is CASSSNGRGENEKLFF. As DNA, the CDR3 is TGTGCCAGCAGCTCGAATGGACGGGGGGAAAATGAAAAACTGTTTTTT.

The chain joins TRBV5-1 to TRBJ2-2; D is perhaps TRBD1 (7 bases). CDR1 is SGHRS and CDR2 is YFSETQ in the germline V gene. Trimming shortened V by 0 bases and J by 5 bases, and 11 bases separated the two germline ends. CDR3 length equals 15 residues. Here the CDR3 DNA reads TGCGCCAGCAGCTTGGGACAGGGACTTACCGGGGAGCTGTTTTTT. It specifies CASSLGQGLTGELFF. Variable domain in full (rest from reference TRBV5-1 and TRBJ2-2): KAGVTQTPRYLIKTRGQQVTLSCSPISGHRSVSWYQQTPGQGLQFLFEYFSETQRNKGNFPGRFSGRQFSNSRSEMNVSTLELGDSALYLCASSLGQGLTGELFFGEGSRLTVL.

This clone was seen repeatedly, ten times or more. The chain combines TRBV7-8 with TRBJ1-3, with unresolved D. Germline V gives CDR1 SGHVS, CDR2 FQNEAQ. With 5 bases removed from V and 1 base from J, the gap between germline ends came to 6 bases. This CDR3 has 13 residues. CDR3 DNA: TGTGCCAGCAGCCCAAGGTCTGGAAACACCATATATTTT. As protein: CASSPRSGNTIYF.

This clone was recorded only once. This chain uses TRBV11-2 with TRBJ2-3; no clear D gene. V was cut by 1 base and J by 0 bases, with 2 bases left in between. This CDR3 contains 13 residues. Germline-derived CDR1 and CDR2 are SGHAT and FQNNGV. The CDR3 bases are TGTGCCAGCAGCTTAGGGAGCACAGATACGCAGTATTTT. Residues: CASSLGSTDTQYF.

This clone was seen a handful of times. The chain employs TRBV11-2 and TRBJ2-1; tentative D call: TRBD2 (5 bases). Trimming cost V 6 bases and J 7 bases, with 10 bases left between them. Germline CDR1 and CDR2: SGHAT and FQNNGV. The CDR3 has 12 amino acids. The CDR3 protein is CASRTTQNEQFF. The DNA for the CDR3 is TGTGCCAGCAGGACTACACAGAATGAGCAGTTCTTC.

This chain joins TRBV5-6 and TRBJ2-5, with TRBD1 identical over 7 bases. The germline gives CDR1 SGHDT, CDR2 YYEEEE. The CDR3 extends over 17 amino acids. With V trimmed by 2 bases and J by 4 bases, 14 bases remained unmatched. CDR3 amino acids: CASSFVMRQGRGETQYF. The CDR3 nucleotides are TGTGCCAGCAGCTTCGTTATGAGACAGGGTAGGGGAGAGACCCAGTACTTC.

V and J are TRBV6-6 and TRBJ2-5; D possibly corresponds to TRBD1 (5 bases). V was trimmed by 2 bases and J by 4 bases, leaving 8 bases between them. The CDR3 has 13 residues. Germline assignment: CDR1 MNHNY and CDR2 SVGAGI (reference sequence). The CDR3: CASSYGQGETQYF. CDR3 bases: TGTGCCAGCAGTTACGGGCAGGGAGAGACCCAGTACTTC.

The chain joins TRBV6-1 to TRBJ2-1; 8 nucleotides align to TRBD1. Germline loops: CDR1 MNHNS, CDR2 SASEGT. The ends lost 6 bases at V and 2 bases at J; junction bases unmatched: 3. The CDR3 extends over 14 amino acids. CDR3 sequence (DNA): TGTGCCAGCAGCGGACAGGGAACCTACAATGAGCAGTTCTTC. Its translation: CASSGQGTYNEQFF.

J is TRBJ1-1 and V is TRBV30; D gene unclear. CDR3 size: 14 residues. V gave up 3 bases and J gave up 4 bases, with 15 bases separating them. Germline CDR1 is GTSNPN and CDR2 is SVGIG (reference sequence). CDR3 coding DNA: TGTGCCTGGAGAGACGTGGGTTCTAGCACTGAAGCTTTCTTT. It translates to CAWRDVGSSTEAFF.

The rearrangement joins TRBV29-1 to TRBJ1-5, with 7 bases matching TRBD1. CDR3 size: 14 residues. CDR1 and CDR2 (germline): SQVTM, ANQGSEA. The trim removed 3 bases at V and 3 bases at J, leaving 5 bases unmatched. CDR3 sequence reads: CSVDRGELNQPQHF. DNA of the CDR3: TGCAGCGTTGACAGGGGGGAACTCAATCAGCCCCAGCATTTT.

The chain links TRBV11-2 to TRBJ2-2; 7 bases line up with TRBD1. J lost 5 bases, V lost 5 bases, and 11 bases had no gene match. CDR1 and CDR2 from the germline V gene are SGHAT and FQNNGV. The CDR3 consists of 16 residues. The CDR3 region has the DNA TGTGCCAGCAGCCCAAACGACAGGGTGATGACCGGGGAGCTGTTTTTT. It specifies CASSPNDRVMTGELFF.